A selection of T cell receptor beta chains follows, all from one sample in a study of T cell responses to AZD1222 COVID-19 vaccine. The repertoire was sequenced with immunoSEQ multiplex PCR; TCRdb's copy has only in-frame clones and lacks some. The table lists 100,000 to 150,000 clones, about nine tenths of them singletons. Sequencing was performed on peripheral blood, taken on day 0 of AZD1222 vaccination. The receptors shown here come from an adult in good health. Both conserved end residues are part of each CDR3. D genes are given only for firm matches. Size values are once, few and many counts, or a class for expanded clones, and some rows have none.

clone_size j_call v_call d_call cdr3_aa cdr3_nt
. TRBJ2-3 TRBV24-1 TRBD2 CATSDFTSGRADTQYF TGTGCCACCAGTGATTTTACTAGCGGGAGGGCAGATACGCAGTATTTT
. TRBJ1-2 TRBV5-4 TRBD1 CASSLDRGTYGYTF TGTGCCAGCAGCTTGGACAGGGGTACCTATGGCTACACCTTC
. TRBJ1-1 TRBV18 . CASSPQQGTEAFF TGTGCCAGCTCACCACAGCAGGGCACTGAAGCTTTCTTT
once TRBJ2-2 TRBV29-1 . CSVEGGFGTGELFF TGCAGCGTTGAGGGGGGCTTTGGCACCGGGGAGCTGTTTTTT
. TRBJ2-1 TRBV5-1 . CASSLGGSSYNEQFF TGCGCCAGCAGCTTGGGGGGCAGCTCCTACAATGAGCAGTTCTTC
once TRBJ1-6 TRBV20-1 . CSASVAIHRVSPLHF TGCAGTGCTAGTGTCGCAATACACAGGGTTTCACCCCTCCACTTT
. TRBJ1-6 TRBV5-4 . CASSFGEAGLNSPLHF TGTGCCAGCAGCTTCGGAGAAGCAGGGCTCAATTCACCCCTCCACTTT
. TRBJ2-7 TRBV7-4 . CASSQTSSRSYEQYF TGTGCCAGCAGCCAGACAAGTTCCCGCTCCTACGAGCAGTACTTC
. TRBJ2-7 TRBV5-1 TRBD1 CASSLGQGAYEQYF TGCGCCAGCAGCTTGGGACAGGGGGCATACGAGCAGTACTTC
. TRBJ1-1 TRBV25-1 . CASRGRDMNTEAFF TGTGCCAGCAGAGGGCGGGACATGAACACTGAAGCTTTCTTT
. TRBJ2-5 TRBV19 . CASSKGWQETQYF TGTGCCAGTAGTAAGGGTTGGCAAGAGACCCAGTACTTC
. TRBJ1-5 TRBV19 . CASSIFSNGGGNQPQHF TGTGCCAGTAGTATATTTTCAAACGGGGGCGGGAATCAGCCCCAGCATTTT
. TRBJ2-5 TRBV27 TRBD2 CASSLMYGEGETQYF TGTGCCAGCAGTTTAATGTATGGGGAGGGGGAGACCCAGTACTTC
. TRBJ1-5 TRBV2 . CASSDPLNQPQHF TGTGCCAGCAGTGACCCACTCAATCAGCCCCAGCATTTT
. TRBJ1-2 TRBV19 . CASSPGQQYYGYTF TGTGCCAGTAGTCCAGGGCAGCAATACTATGGCTACACCTTC
. TRBJ2-3 TRBV7-3 . CASSFWGGTDTQYF TGTGCCAGCAGCTTTTGGGGAGGAACAGATACGCAGTATTTT
. TRBJ1-4 TRBV5-1 . CASSLGARESWEKLFF TGCGCCAGCAGCTTGGGGGCTAGAGAGTCGTGGGAAAAACTGTTTTTT
. TRBJ2-2 TRBV30 . CACQRPNTGELFF TGTGCCTGCCAGCGACCCAACACCGGGGAGCTGTTTTTT
. TRBJ1-5 TRBV5-4 TRBD1 CASSYSGQGLRQPQHF TGTGCCAGCAGCTATTCCGGACAGGGATTGCGTCAGCCCCAGCATTTT
. TRBJ1-4 TRBV11-2 . CASSLLFYGGEKLFF TGTGCCAGCAGCCTTCTGTTTTACGGGGGCGAAAAACTGTTTTTT
. TRBJ2-2 TRBV30 TRBD2 CAWSLSGVAGELFF TGTGCCTGGAGCCTAAGCGGGGTAGCCGGGGAGCTGTTTTTT
. TRBJ1-2 TRBV19 . CASSMVRVTRHYGYTF TGTGCCAGTAGTATGGTTCGGGTGACAAGGCACTATGGCTACACCTTC